The 20 T cell receptor beta chains below come from one sample, sequenced in a study of blood T cell repertoires in COVID-19. Clones were read by immunoSEQ multiplex PCR, and TCRdb kept only the in-frame ones, dropping some. The data hold 160,000 or so clones, with 80% to 90% observed a single time. The sequencing sample was made of peripheral blood. Every receptor here comes from a woman aged 45-65 years with acute or convalescent COVID-19.

For the CDR3, the DNA is TGTGCCAGCCGGGGGGGCAGACAGAACACTGAAGCTTTCTTT. Translation: CASRGGRQNTEAFF. The V call is TRBV28, the J call TRBJ1-1; D perhaps matches TRBD1 (6 bases). This CDR3 is 14 amino acids long. The germline CDR1 and CDR2 sequences are MDHEN and SYDVKM. Trimming removed 8 bases at V and 1 base at J, with 14 bases between.

This chain uses TRBV5-6 with TRBJ2-5; the match to TRBD2 covers 8 bases. The germline V gene has CDR1 SGHDT and CDR2 YYEEEE. With V trimmed by 4 bases and J by 7 bases, 15 bases remained unmatched. The CDR3 is 16 amino acids. This chain's CDR3 is CASSNGGASFLGTQYF. CDR3 sequence (DNA): TGTGCCAGCAGCAACGGGGGGGCCTCTTTTCTTGGGACCCAGTACTTC.

J is TRBJ1-1 and V is TRBV4-1; 7 bases map to TRBD1. V lost 4 bases, J lost 3 bases, and 8 bases stayed unmatched. Germline V gene lookup returns CDR1 MGHRA and CDR2 YSYEKL. This CDR3 comprises 15 residues. The CDR3 DNA sequence: TGCGCCAGCAGCCGGGGGACAGTGGCGGACACTGAAGCTTTCTTT. Its protein is CASSRGTVADTEAFF.

The chain couples TRBV2 to TRBJ2-2, with D maybe TRBD1 (5 bases). CDR3 size: 13 residues. Germline V CDR1 and CDR2: SNHLY, FYNNEI. Trimming took 6 bases from V and 2 from J, leaving 7 bases between them. The CDR3 protein is CASRTDNTGELFF. In DNA, the CDR3 is TGTGCCAGCAGGACAGATAACACCGGGGAGCTGTTTTTT.

This chain links TRBV2 with TRBJ1-2; D unclear. CDR3 length: 13 amino acids. Germline V gene lookup returns CDR1 SNHLY and CDR2 FYNNEI. The ends were cut back, 2 bases at V and 1 base at J, with 5 bases in the middle. CDR3 coding DNA: TGTGCCAGCAGTGAAAGCTTTAACTATGGCTACACCTTC. This gives the protein CASSESFNYGYTF.

The rearrangement uses TRBV12-3 or TRBV12-4 and TRBJ1-5; tentatively, D is TRBD1 (5 bases). The CDR3 consists of 13 residues. With 6 bases removed from V and 8 bases from J, the gap between germline ends came to 14 bases. The CDR3 DNA follows: TGTGCCAGCAGCCGGGACTCCGGGGAGCCCCAGCATTTT. The encoded protein is CASSRDSGEPQHF.

J is TRBJ2-1 and V is TRBV9, with 7 positions matching TRBD2. The length of the CDR3 is 14 residues. The germline V gene has CDR1 SGDLS and CDR2 YYNGEE. The junction had 10 bases not matched to a gene; V was cut back by 4 bases and J by 9 bases. CDR3 sequence reads: CASSTETSSVEQFF. In nucleotides, the CDR3 is TGTGCCAGCAGCACAGAGACTAGCTCTGTTGAGCAGTTCTTC.

The chain joins TRBV6-2 or TRBV6-3 to TRBJ2-3; 7 nucleotides line up with TRBD2. Trimming cost V 5 bases and J 5 bases; bases outside gene matches: 4. CDR3 size: 13 residues. Germline CDR1 and CDR2: MNHEY and SVGEGT. This CDR3 reads CASSRLAIDTQYF. Here the CDR3 DNA reads TGTGCCAGCAGTCGACTAGCCATAGATACGCAGTATTTT.

The chain carries TRBV5-4 and TRBJ2-1, with D tentatively TRBD2 (6 bases). The CDR3 runs to 16 residues. Trimming took off 4 bases at V and 2 bases at J, with 16 bases between the two ends. Germline loops: CDR1 SGHNT, CDR2 YYREEE (reference sequence). CDR3 protein: CASSRSLAEAYNEQFF. The CDR3 nucleotides are TGTGCCAGCAGCCGTTCACTAGCCGAGGCCTACAATGAGCAGTTCTTC. Combining the CDR3 with reference TRBV5-4 and TRBJ2-1 gives the whole variable domain ETGVTQSPTHLIKTRGQQVTLRCSSQSGHNTVSWYQQALGQGPQFIFQYYREEENGRGNFPPRFSGLQFPNYSSELNVNALELDDSALYLCASSRSLAEAYNEQFFGPGTRLTVL.

The gene calls are TRBV14 and TRBJ2-5; a weak D match, TRBD1 (6 bases). With 3 bases removed from V and 5 bases from J, the gap between germline ends came to 10 bases. CDR3 length equals 13 residues. Germline loops: CDR1 SGHDN, CDR2 FVKESK. This chain's CDR3 is CASSQGARETQYF. For the CDR3, the DNA is TGTGCCAGCAGCCAGGGGGCAAGGGAGACCCAGTACTTC.

The chain employs TRBV24-1 and TRBJ2-3; the match to TRBD1 covers 8 bases. This CDR3 spans 14 amino acids. Germline lookup yields CDR1 KGHDR and CDR2 SFDVKD. The V gene end was trimmed by 7 bases and the J gene end by 5 bases; junction bases not matched to a gene: 7. The CDR3 DNA follows: TGTGCCACCAGAGCAGGGGGCGTCCGAGATACGCAGTATTTT. Translated: CATRAGGVRDTQYF.

J is TRBJ1-2 and V is TRBV10-3; 7 bases are a match to TRBD1. The CDR3 is 15 residues long. J lost 7 bases, V lost 3 bases, and 11 bases had no gene match. Germline values: CDR1 ENHRY, CDR2 SYGVKD. CDR3 DNA sequence: TGTGCCATCAGTGACTTACAGGGGCGCGAGGGTGGCTACACCTTC. It encodes CAISDLQGREGGYTF.

The V and J genes are TRBV27 and TRBJ1-2, with D unresolved. This CDR3 has 15 residues. V gave up 3 bases and J gave up 4 bases, with 15 bases separating them. The germline CDR1 and CDR2 sequences are MNHEY and SMNVEV (reference sequence). The DNA of the CDR3 is TGTGCCAGCAGTTTGGTGGGTAAGGGAGGCTATGGCTACACCTTC. This translates into CASSLVGKGGYGYTF.

The chain's CDR3 is CASSLQAVSGNTIYF. CDR3 bases: TGTGCCAGCAGCTTACAGGCAGTCTCTGGAAACACCATATATTTT. The chain links TRBV7-2 to TRBJ1-3; D not resolved. Germline V gene sequence: CDR1 SGHTA, CDR2 FQGNSA. Trimming removed 2 bases at V and 0 bases at J, with 8 bases between. The CDR3 totals 15 residues.

The count of this clone is one. This chain joins TRBV5-6 and TRBJ2-1; D may be TRBD1 (7 bases). V lost 4 bases, J lost 4 bases, and 15 bases lay in between. The CDR3 totals 15 residues. Per the germline V gene, CDR1 is SGHDT and CDR2 is YYEEEE. CDR3 protein: CASSTQGGPYNEQFF. CDR3 DNA sequence: TGTGCCAGCAGCACTCAGGGGGGCCCATACAATGAGCAGTTCTTC.

V usage is TRBV6-5 and J usage is TRBJ2-1; a possible D gene is TRBD2 (5 bases). Germline V gene sequence: CDR1 MNHEY, CDR2 SVGAGI. The ends were cut back, 7 bases at V and 6 bases at J, with 16 bases in the middle. The CDR3 spans 14 residues. The CDR3 protein is CASTPRTAGNEQFF. In DNA form, the CDR3 reads TGTGCCAGCACCCCAAGGACTGCGGGCAATGAGCAGTTCTTC.

The chain uses TRBV18 and TRBJ1-2; no reliable D call. V was shortened by 2 bases and J by 2 bases, with 15 bases between the two germline ends. This CDR3 spans 16 amino acids. Germline CDR1 KGHSH, CDR2 LQKENI. The CDR3 loop reads CASSPGRGPFNYGYTF. CDR3 nucleotides: TGTGCCAGCTCACCAGGCAGAGGGCCCTTCAACTATGGCTACACCTTC.

This clone appeared a few times. The gene calls are TRBV4-1 and TRBJ2-5, with D possibly TRBD1 on 7 matching bases. CDR3 length equals 15 residues. Trimming took off 3 bases at V and 1 base at J, with 12 bases between the two ends. CDR1 is MGHRA, CDR2 YSYEKL, per germline. CDR3 sequence (DNA): TGCGCCAGCAGCCATGGGGGGACAGTCCAAGAGACCCAGTACTTC. This encodes CASSHGGTVQETQYF.

This clone was seen once. The V and J genes are TRBV25-1 and TRBJ2-7; unclear D gene. The CDR3 sequence is 12 residues long. Looked up from germline, CDR1 is MGHDK and CDR2 is SYGVNS. The V end was cut by 6 bases, the J end by 2 bases, with 8 bases between. In DNA form, the CDR3 reads TGTGCCAGCAGGTACTCAACCTACGAGCAGTACTTC. This gives the protein CASRYSTYEQYF.

This chain joins TRBV5-1 and TRBJ2-7; D is possibly TRBD1 (5 bases). Germline lookup yields CDR1 SGHRS and CDR2 YFSETQ. Trimming cost V 1 base and J 3 bases, with 11 bases left between them. CDR3 length equals 14 residues. DNA for the CDR3: TGCGCCAGCAGCTTGCAGGGAAACTTCTACGAGCAGTACTTC. Its translation is CASSLQGNFYEQYF.